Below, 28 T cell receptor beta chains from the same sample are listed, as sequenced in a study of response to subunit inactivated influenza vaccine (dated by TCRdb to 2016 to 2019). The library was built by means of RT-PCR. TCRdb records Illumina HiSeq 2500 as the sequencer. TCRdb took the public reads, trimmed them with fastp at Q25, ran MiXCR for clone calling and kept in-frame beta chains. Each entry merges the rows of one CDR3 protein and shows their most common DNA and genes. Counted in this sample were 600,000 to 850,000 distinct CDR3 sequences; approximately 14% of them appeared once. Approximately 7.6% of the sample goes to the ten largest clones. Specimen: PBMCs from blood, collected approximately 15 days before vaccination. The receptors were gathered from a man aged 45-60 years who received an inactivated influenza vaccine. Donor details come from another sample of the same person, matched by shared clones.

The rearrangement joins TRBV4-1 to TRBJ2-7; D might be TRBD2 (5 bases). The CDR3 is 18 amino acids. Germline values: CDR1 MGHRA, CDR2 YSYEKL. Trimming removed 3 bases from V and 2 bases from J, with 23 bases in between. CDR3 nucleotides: TGCGCCAGCAGCCATTACCCCGCTTTTCTGGACGGGACCTACGAGCAGTACTTC. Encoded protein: CASSHYPAFLDGTYEQYF.

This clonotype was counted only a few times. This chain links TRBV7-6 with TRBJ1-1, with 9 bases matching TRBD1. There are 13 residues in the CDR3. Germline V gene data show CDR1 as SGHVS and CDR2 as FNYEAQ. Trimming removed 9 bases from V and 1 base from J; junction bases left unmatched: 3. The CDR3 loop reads CASKDRGNTEAFF. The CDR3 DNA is TGTGCCAGTAAGGACAGGGGGAACACTGAAGCTTTCTTT.

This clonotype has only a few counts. The CDR3 protein is CASRATGNTGELFF. The CDR3 DNA sequence: TGCGCCAGCAGGGCGACAGGAAACACCGGGGAGCTGTTTTTT. The genes are TRBV5-1 and TRBJ2-2, with D perhaps TRBD1 (6 bases). CDR1 and CDR2 (germline): SGHRS, YFSETQ. V gave up 5 bases and J gave up 2 bases, with 10 bases separating them. This CDR3 region has 14 residues.

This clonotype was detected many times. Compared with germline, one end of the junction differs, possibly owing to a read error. CDR3 sequence reads: CASSPGYNEQFF. The CDR3, as DNA: TGCGCCAGCTCCCCCGGGTACAATGAGCAGTTCTTC. V and J are TRBV12-3 or TRBV12-4 and TRBJ2-1; no clear D gene. The CDR3 contains 12 residues.

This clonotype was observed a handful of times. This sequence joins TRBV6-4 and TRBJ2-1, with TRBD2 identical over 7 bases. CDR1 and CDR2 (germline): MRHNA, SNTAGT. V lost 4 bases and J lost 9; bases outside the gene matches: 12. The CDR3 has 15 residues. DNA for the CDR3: TGTGCCAGCAGTGTAAGTCATCGGAGCGGGATTGAGCAGTTCTTC. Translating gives CASSVSHRSGIEQFF.

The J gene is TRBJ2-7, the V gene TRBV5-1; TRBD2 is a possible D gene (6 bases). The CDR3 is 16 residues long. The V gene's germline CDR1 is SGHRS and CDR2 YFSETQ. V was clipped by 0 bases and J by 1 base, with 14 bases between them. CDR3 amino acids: CASSLERVGGSYEQYF. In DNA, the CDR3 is TGCGCCAGCAGCTTGGAACGGGTAGGAGGGTCCTACGAGCAGTACTTC. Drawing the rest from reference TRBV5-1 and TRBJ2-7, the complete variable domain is KAGVTQTPRYLIKTRGQQVTLSCSPISGHRSVSWYQQTPGQGLQFLFEYFSETQRNKGNFPGRFSGRQFSNSRSEMNVSTLELGDSALYLCASSLERVGGSYEQYFGPGTRLTVT.

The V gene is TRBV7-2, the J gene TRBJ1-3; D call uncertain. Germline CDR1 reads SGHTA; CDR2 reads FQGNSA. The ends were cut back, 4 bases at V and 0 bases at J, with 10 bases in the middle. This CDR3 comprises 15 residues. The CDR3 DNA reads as TGTGCCAGCAGCTCCCCTTGGGGCTCTGGAAACACCATATATTTT. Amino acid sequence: CASSSPWGSGNTIYF.

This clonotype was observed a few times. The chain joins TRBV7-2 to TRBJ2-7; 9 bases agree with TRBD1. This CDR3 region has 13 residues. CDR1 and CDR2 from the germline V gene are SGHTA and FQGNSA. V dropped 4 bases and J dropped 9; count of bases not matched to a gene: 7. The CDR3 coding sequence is TGTGCCAGCAGCTCTACAGGGGGCGCGGGGCAGTACTTC. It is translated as CASSSTGGAGQYF.

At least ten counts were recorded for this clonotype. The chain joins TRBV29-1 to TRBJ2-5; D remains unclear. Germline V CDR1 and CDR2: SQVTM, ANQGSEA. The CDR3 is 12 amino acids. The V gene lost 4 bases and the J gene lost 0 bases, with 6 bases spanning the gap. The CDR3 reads CSVGWDQETQYF. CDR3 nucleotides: TGCAGCGTTGGGTGGGACCAAGAGACCCAGTACTTC.

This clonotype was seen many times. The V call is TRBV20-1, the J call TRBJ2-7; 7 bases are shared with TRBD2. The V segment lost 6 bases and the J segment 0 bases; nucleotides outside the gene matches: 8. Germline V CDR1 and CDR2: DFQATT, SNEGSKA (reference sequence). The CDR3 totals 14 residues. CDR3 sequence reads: CSAQSGIGSYEQYF. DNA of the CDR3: TGCAGTGCGCAGAGCGGGATAGGCTCCTACGAGCAGTACTTC.

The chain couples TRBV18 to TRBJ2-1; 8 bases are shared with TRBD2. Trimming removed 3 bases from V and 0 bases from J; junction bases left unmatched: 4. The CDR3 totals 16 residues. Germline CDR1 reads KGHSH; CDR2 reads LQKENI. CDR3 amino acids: CASSPTGRDSYNEQFF. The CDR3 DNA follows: TGTGCCAGCTCACCGACCGGGAGGGACTCCTACAATGAGCAGTTCTTC. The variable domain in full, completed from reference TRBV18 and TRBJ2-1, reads NAGVMQNPRHLVRRRGQEARLRCSPMKGHSHVYWYRQLPEEGLKFMVYLQKENIIDESGMPKERFSAEFPKEGPSILRIQQVVRGDSAAYFCASSPTGRDSYNEQFFGPGTRLTVL.

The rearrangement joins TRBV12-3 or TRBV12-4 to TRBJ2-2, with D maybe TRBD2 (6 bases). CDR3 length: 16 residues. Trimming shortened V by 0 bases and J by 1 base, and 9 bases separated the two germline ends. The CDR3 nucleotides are TGTGCCAGCAGTTTAGCGATGACTAGGAACACCGGGGAGCTGTTTTTT. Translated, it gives CASSLAMTRNTGELFF.

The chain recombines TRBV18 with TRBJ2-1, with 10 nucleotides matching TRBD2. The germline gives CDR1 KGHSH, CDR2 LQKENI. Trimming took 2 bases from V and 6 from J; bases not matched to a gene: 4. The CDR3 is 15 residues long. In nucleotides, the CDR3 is TGTGCCAGCTCACCAATTAGCGGGAGGCTCAATGAGCAGTTCTTC. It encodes CASSPISGRLNEQFF.

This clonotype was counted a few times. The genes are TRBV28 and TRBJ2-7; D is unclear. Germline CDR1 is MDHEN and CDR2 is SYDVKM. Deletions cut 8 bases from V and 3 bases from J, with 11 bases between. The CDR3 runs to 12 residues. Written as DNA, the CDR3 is TGTGCCAGCGGCGCTCCCGACTACGAGCAGTACTTC. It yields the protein CASGAPDYEQYF.

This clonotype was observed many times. The CDR3 reads CATSIQTGGYGYTF. For the CDR3, the DNA is TGTGCCACCAGCATCCAGACAGGGGGCTATGGCTACACCTTC. The rearrangement links TRBV15 to TRBJ1-2; 9 bases fit TRBD1. J gave up 4 bases and V 4 bases, and 4 bases lay outside the gene matches. CDR3 size: 14 residues. The V gene's germline CDR1 is LNHNV and CDR2 YYDKDF (reference sequence).

The CDR3 bases are TGTGCCAGCAGCCAATTGGCCGGGGGCAGCTCCTACGAGCAGTACTTC. Translation: CASSQLAGGSSYEQYF. The rearrangement joins TRBV4-2 to TRBJ2-7; D possibly matches TRBD1 or TRBD2 (6 bases each). Trimming took off 2 bases at V and 0 bases at J, with 14 bases between the two ends. The CDR3 is 16 residues long. Germline V gene sequence: CDR1 LGHNA, CDR2 YNFKEQ.

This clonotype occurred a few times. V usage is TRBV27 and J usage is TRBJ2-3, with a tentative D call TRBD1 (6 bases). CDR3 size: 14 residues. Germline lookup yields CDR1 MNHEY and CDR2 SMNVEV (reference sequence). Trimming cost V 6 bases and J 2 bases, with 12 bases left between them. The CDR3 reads CASRPTGYTDTQYF. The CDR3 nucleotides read TGTGCCAGCAGACCGACAGGCTACACAGATACGCAGTATTTT.

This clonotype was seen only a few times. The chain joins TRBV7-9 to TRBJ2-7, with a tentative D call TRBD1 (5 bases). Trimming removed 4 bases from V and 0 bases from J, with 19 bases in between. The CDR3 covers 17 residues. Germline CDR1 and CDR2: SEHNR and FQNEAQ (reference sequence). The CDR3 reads CASSSAQGSASSYEQYF. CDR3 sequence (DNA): TGTGCCAGCAGCTCCGCGCAGGGCAGCGCCAGCTCCTACGAGCAGTACTTC.

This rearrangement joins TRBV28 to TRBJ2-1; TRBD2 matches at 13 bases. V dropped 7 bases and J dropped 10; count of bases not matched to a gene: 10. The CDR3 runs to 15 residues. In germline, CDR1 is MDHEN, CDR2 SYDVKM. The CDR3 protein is CASNPGLAGVKEQFF. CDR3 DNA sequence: TGTGCCAGCAACCCTGGACTAGCGGGAGTAAAGGAGCAGTTCTTC.

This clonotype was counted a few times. The CDR3 loop reads CATSRSTPTGGDYGYTF. CDR3 bases: TGTGCCACCAGCAGATCCACCCCGACAGGGGGCGACTATGGCTACACCTTC. The rearrangement joins TRBV15 to TRBJ1-2; 10 bases map to TRBD1. The CDR3 runs to 17 residues. V lost 2 bases, J lost 3 bases, and 9 bases stayed unmatched. Germline CDR1 reads LNHNV; CDR2 reads YYDKDF (reference sequence).

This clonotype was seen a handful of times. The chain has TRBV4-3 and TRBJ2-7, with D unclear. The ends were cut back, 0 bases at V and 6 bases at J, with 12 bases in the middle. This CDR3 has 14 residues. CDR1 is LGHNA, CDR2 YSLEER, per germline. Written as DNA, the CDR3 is TGCGCCAGCAGCCAAGACCCTAAAGGAAGCGAGCAGTACTTC. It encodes CASSQDPKGSEQYF.

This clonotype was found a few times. The CDR3, as DNA: TGTGCCAGCAGTCCCGGACTCCCACCCCGCCAGAAGACCCAGTACTTC. Residues: CASSPGLPPRQKTQYF. This chain links TRBV6-2 or TRBV6-3 with TRBJ2-5, with D tentatively TRBD2 (5 bases). The CDR3 is 16 amino acids. Germline loops: CDR1 MNHEY, CDR2 SVGEGT. With 5 bases removed from V and 6 bases from J, the gap between germline ends came to 22 bases.

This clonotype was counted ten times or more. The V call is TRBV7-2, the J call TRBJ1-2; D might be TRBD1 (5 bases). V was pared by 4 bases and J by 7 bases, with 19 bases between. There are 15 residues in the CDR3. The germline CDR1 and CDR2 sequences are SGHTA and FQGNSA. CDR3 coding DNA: TGTGCCAGCAGCTCAGCGCAGGGATTCCTTTCTGGCTACACCTTC. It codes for CASSSAQGFLSGYTF.

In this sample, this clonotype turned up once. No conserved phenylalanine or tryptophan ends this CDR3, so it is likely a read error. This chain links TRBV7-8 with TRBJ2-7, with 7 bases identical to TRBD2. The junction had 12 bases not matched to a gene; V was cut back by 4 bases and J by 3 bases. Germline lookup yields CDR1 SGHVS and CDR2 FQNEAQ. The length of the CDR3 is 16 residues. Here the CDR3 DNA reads TGTGCCAGCAGCTCGAAACCTCTAGCGGTCGACTACGAGCAGTACCTC. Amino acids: CASSSKPLAVDYEQYL.

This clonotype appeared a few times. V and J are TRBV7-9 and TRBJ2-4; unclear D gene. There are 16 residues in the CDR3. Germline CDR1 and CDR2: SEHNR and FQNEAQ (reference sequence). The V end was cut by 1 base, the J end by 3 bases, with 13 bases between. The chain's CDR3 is CASSLGLSSGKNIQYF. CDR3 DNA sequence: TGTGCCAGCAGCTTAGGCCTATCGAGTGGCAAAAACATTCAGTACTTC.

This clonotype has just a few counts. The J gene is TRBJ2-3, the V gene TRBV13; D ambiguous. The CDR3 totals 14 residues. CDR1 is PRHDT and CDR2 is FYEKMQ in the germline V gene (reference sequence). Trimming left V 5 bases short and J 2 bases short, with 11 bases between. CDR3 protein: CASSGLPATDTQYF. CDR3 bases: TGTGCCAGCAGCGGGCTCCCGGCCACAGATACGCAGTATTTT.

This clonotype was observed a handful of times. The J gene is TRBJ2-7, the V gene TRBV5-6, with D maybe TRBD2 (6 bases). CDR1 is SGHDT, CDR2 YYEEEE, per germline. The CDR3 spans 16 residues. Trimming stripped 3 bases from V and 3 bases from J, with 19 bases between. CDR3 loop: CASSSARGVDLYEQYF. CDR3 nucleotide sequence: TGTGCCAGCAGCTCGGCCCGCGGGGTTGATCTCTACGAGCAGTACTTC.

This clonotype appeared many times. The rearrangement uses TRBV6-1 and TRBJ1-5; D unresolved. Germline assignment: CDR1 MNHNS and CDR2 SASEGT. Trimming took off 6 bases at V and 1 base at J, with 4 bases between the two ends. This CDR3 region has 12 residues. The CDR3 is CASRDSNQPQHF. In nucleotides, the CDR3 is TGTGCCAGCAGGGACAGCAATCAGCCCCAGCATTTT.